This record looks at one T cell receptor (beta chain) sequence and its context. As yet, its antigen is unknown. This specimen belongs to a study of monozygotic twins with inflammatory bowel disease. Broader study findings: IBD patients, compared with healthy twins, shared fewer clonotypes with others (especially with disease activity).

Total RNA from whole blood was isolated with no T cell sorting. The CDR3 is 15 amino acids. Germline V gene sequence: CDR1 MDHEN, CDR2 SYDVKM. Template-switch reactions added UMIs with a 6-nucleotide sample barcode. TCRdb re-analyzed the 5' RACE reads; it lists each CDR3 protein once, without DNA. The table for this sample gives about 160,000 distinct CDR3 sequences. The TCR was taken from a human donor with ulcerative colitis or Crohn's disease, or a healthy co-twin of an affected twin (not recorded which). Sequenced material: blood. The V call is TRBV28, the J call TRBJ2-1; there is no DNA to check the TCRdb D call of TRBD2. The chain's CDR3 is CASSSAGYSYNEQFF.